These 17 T cell receptor beta chains were sequenced from one sample in a study of beta chain features in type 1 diabetes. Antigens for these TCRs are unknown. Regarding the study as a whole: Shortening of TCRB CDR3s, moderate but significant, appeared in all four CD4+ subsets of Type 1 diabetes patients.

What was sequenced were expressed TCRB transcripts, since all of the isolated RNA had been reverse transcribed. The protocol was immunoSEQ multiplex PCR, while the TCRdb copy is restricted to in-frame clones and leaves out a portion. The sample has approximately 160,000 clones; approximately 10% are singletons. Sequenced sample: central memory CD4+ T cells from blood. The origin of the receptors is a young man with type 1 diabetes.

The V call is TRBV5-4, the J call TRBJ2-1; 7 nucleotides line up with TRBD2. V was clipped by 3 bases and J by 6 bases; unmatched bases: 12. Germline assignment: CDR1 SGHNT and CDR2 YYREEE (reference sequence). The CDR3 loop spans 16 amino acids. The DNA of the CDR3 is TGTGCCAGCAGCTGGGGCCCAAAGCGGGATAGCAATGAGCAGTTCTTC. As protein: CASSWGPKRDSNEQFF.

J is TRBJ2-5 and V is TRBV2; perhaps TRBD1 as D (6 bases). CDR1 and CDR2 (germline): SNHLY, FYNNEI. This CDR3 region has 15 residues. Trimming stripped 7 bases from V and 2 bases from J, with 17 bases between. This chain's CDR3 is CASNGGEGEQETQYF. In DNA form, the CDR3 reads TGTGCCAGCAACGGCGGTGAGGGGGAACAAGAGACCCAGTACTTC.

J is TRBJ2-3 and V is TRBV4-2; TRBD2 aligns across 9 bases. Germline V gene sequence: CDR1 LGHNA, CDR2 YNFKEQ. CDR3 length equals 17 residues. Trimming cost V 4 bases and J 0 bases; bases outside gene matches: 8. The CDR3 bases are TGTGCCAGCAGCCGACCGACTAGCGGAGATAGCACAGATACGCAGTATTTT. Residues: CASSRPTSGDSTDTQYF.

This clone has more than one count but fewer than ten. The rearrangement uses TRBV5-4 and TRBJ2-1; TRBD2 agrees at 10 bases. Per the germline V gene, CDR1 is SGHNT and CDR2 is YYREEE (reference sequence). V was clipped by 2 bases and J by 7 bases; unmatched bases: 6. This CDR3 has 15 amino acids. CDR3 nucleotide sequence: TGTGCCAGCAGCTTTGGAGCGGGGGGGGGAAATGAGCAGTTCTTC. Amino acid sequence: CASSFGAGGGNEQFF. Full variable domain (remainder filled in from reference TRBV5-4 and TRBJ2-1): ETGVTQSPTHLIKTRGQQVTLRCSSQSGHNTVSWYQQALGQGPQFIFQYYREEENGRGNFPPRFSGLQFPNYSSELNVNALELDDSALYLCASSFGAGGGNEQFFGPGTRLTVL.

V usage is TRBV6-1 and J usage is TRBJ2-1, with D unclear. Germline CDR1 reads MNHNS; CDR2 reads SASEGT. V was pared by 6 bases and J by 8 bases, with 8 bases between. The CDR3 is 11 residues long. The CDR3 spells CASRQDYEQFF. The CDR3 DNA is TGTGCCAGCAGGCAAGACTATGAGCAGTTCTTC.

The sample holds a few counts of this clone. The CDR3, as DNA: TGTGCCAGCCCACAGCGGACAGGATCTGGCACCGGGGAGCTGTTTTTT. It codes for CASPQRTGSGTGELFF. The V call is TRBV7-9, the J call TRBJ2-2, with 7 bases matching TRBD1. CDR1 is SEHNR, CDR2 FQNEAQ, per germline (reference sequence). V dropped 8 bases and J dropped 4; count of bases not matched to a gene: 13. The length of the CDR3 is 16 residues. Drawing the rest from reference TRBV7-9 and TRBJ2-2, the complete variable domain is DTGVSQNPRHKITKRGQNVTFRCDPISEHNRLYWYRQTLGQGPEFLTYFQNEAQLEKSRLLSDRFSAERPKGSFSTLEIQRTEQGDSAMYLCASPQRTGSGTGELFFGEGSRLTVL.

The chain has TRBV7-9 and TRBJ1-5; TRBD1 might be the D (5 bases). The V and J ends lost 2 bases and 2 bases respectively, with 10 bases between them. CDR1 is SEHNR, CDR2 FQNEAQ, per germline (reference sequence). The CDR3 totals 15 residues. The CDR3 is CASSLQGPGNQPQHF. The CDR3 coding sequence is TGTGCCAGCAGCTTACAGGGTCCGGGCAATCAGCCCCAGCATTTT.

The chain links TRBV19 to TRBJ1-1; D gene ambiguous. V gave up 6 bases and J gave up 0 bases, with 11 bases separating them. Germline values: CDR1 LNHDA, CDR2 SQIVND (reference sequence). This CDR3 region has 14 residues. DNA for the CDR3: TGTGCCAGTAGCACTCCCTTCATGAACACTGAAGCTTTCTTT. Its translation: CASSTPFMNTEAFF.

This clone was counted only a few times. This chain connects TRBV28 to TRBJ2-6; D may be TRBD2 (5 bases). V shed 5 bases and J shed 0 bases, with 8 bases lying between them. Looked up from germline, CDR1 is MDHEN and CDR2 is SYDVKM. The CDR3 extends over 15 amino acids. CDR3 sequence reads: CASSRGSSGANVLTF. As DNA, the CDR3 is TGTGCCAGCAGTCGAGGGAGCTCTGGGGCCAACGTCCTGACTTTC.

J is TRBJ2-1 and V is TRBV7-2, with TRBD2 matching over 8 bases. This CDR3 comprises 15 residues. Germline CDR1 SGHTA, CDR2 FQGNSA. V lost 2 bases to trimming and J lost 2 bases; unmatched junction nucleotides: 2. The DNA for the CDR3 is TGTGCCAGCAGCTTAAGCGGGAGTACCTACAATGAGCAGTTCTTC. It yields the protein CASSLSGSTYNEQFF. Using reference TRBV7-2 and TRBJ2-1 for the parts outside the CDR3, the full variable domain is GAGVSQSPSNKVTEKGKDVELRCDPISGHTALYWYRQSLGQGLEFLIYFQGNSAPDKSGLPSDRFSAERTGGSVSTLTIQRTQQEDSAVYLCASSLSGSTYNEQFFGPGTRLTVL.

The table lists this clone with a few counts. The genes are TRBV5-1 and TRBJ1-1, with 7 bases that match TRBD1. After removal of 4 bases from V and 2 bases from J, the junction contained 5 bases not matched to a gene. The CDR3 covers 14 residues. Germline assignment: CDR1 SGHRS and CDR2 YFSETQ. CDR3 sequence reads: CASSRDSQNTEAFF. The CDR3 DNA is TGCGCCAGCAGCCGGGACAGCCAAAACACTGAAGCTTTCTTT.

This clone was detected only a few times. This chain links TRBV10-3 with TRBJ2-1; no definite D call. CDR3 size: 13 residues. Germline lookup yields CDR1 ENHRY and CDR2 SYGVKD. The V end lost 3 bases, the J end lost 5 bases, and 8 bases lay between the germline ends. CDR3 DNA: TGTGCCATCAGTGACAGGCCCAACAATGAGCAGTTCTTC. Amino acids: CAISDRPNNEQFF.

This clone was seen a handful of times. The CDR3 region has the DNA TGTGCCAGCAGCTTATCCGAAGAGACCCAGTACTTC. Protein product: CASSLSEETQYF. This rearrangement joins TRBV7-2 to TRBJ2-5; D gene unclear. The CDR3 consists of 12 residues. V dropped 2 bases and J dropped 3 bases, with 4 bases sitting between them. Germline lookup yields CDR1 SGHTA and CDR2 FQGNSA.

The V and J genes are TRBV19 and TRBJ2-1; 11 nucleotides match TRBD2. V shed 3 bases, J shed 0 bases, and the junction held 7 bases outside the gene matches. The germline V gene has CDR1 LNHDA and CDR2 SQIVND (reference sequence). This CDR3 region has 18 residues. The CDR3 DNA follows: TGTGCCAGTAGTATCGGGGGACTAGCGGATAGCTCCTACAATGAGCAGTTCTTC. Translating gives CASSIGGLADSSYNEQFF.

The sample holds a few counts of this clone. The CDR3 reads CASSPRTSGRKDEQFF. The CDR3 nucleotides are TGTGCCAGCTCACCAAGGACTAGCGGGAGAAAGGATGAGCAGTTCTTC. The rearrangement joins TRBV18 to TRBJ2-1; 13 positions agree with TRBD2. The CDR3 loop spans 16 amino acids. V shed 2 bases and J 8 bases; nucleotides not matched to a gene: 6. CDR1 and CDR2 from the germline V gene are KGHSH and LQKENI. Supplemented by reference TRBV18 and TRBJ2-1, the full variable domain reads NAGVMQNPRHLVRRRGQEARLRCSPMKGHSHVYWYRQLPEEGLKFMVYLQKENIIDESGMPKERFSAEFPKEGPSILRIQQVVRGDSAAYFCASSPRTSGRKDEQFFGPGTRLTVL.

The rearrangement links TRBV4-3 to TRBJ2-5; D may be TRBD2 (5 bases). CDR3 length: 14 residues. V lost 5 bases to trimming and J lost 2 bases, with 12 bases between them. The germline V gene has CDR1 LGHNA and CDR2 YSLEER. The CDR3 region has the DNA TGCGCCAGCAGCACCCGGACGGGACAAGAGACCCAGTACTTC. Its protein product is CASSTRTGQETQYF.

This chain connects TRBV6-5 to TRBJ1-1; D is possibly TRBD1 (5 bases). V was shortened by 5 bases and J by 5 bases, with 12 bases between the two germline ends. Germline V CDR1 and CDR2: MNHEY, SVGAGI. The CDR3 is made up of 13 amino acids. The CDR3 nucleotides read TGTGCCAGCAGTATAGTCAAGGGGACTGAAGCTTTCTTT. Encoded protein: CASSIVKGTEAFF.